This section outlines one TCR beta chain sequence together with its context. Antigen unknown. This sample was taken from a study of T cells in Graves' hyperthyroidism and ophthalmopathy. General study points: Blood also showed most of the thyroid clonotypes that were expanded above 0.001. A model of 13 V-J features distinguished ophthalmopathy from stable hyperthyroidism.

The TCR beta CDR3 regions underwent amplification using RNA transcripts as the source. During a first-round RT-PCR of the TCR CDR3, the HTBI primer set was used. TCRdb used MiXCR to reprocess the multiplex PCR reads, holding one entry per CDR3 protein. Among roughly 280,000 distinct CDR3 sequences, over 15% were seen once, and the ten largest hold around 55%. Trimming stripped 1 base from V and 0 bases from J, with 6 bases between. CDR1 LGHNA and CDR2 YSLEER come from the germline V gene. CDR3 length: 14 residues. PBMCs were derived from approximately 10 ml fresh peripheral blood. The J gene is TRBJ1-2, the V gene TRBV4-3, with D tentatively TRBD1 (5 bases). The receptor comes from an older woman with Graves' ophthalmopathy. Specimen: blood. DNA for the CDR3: TGCGCCAGCAGCCAAGGGGGGTCTAACTATGGCTACACCTTC. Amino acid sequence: CASSQGGSNYGYTF.